Each of the 25 T cell receptor beta chains below was sequenced from the same sample in a study of molecular identifiers for immune sequencing clone quantification. TCRdb redid the calling of the PCR reads with MiXCR, one entry per CDR3 protein. The sample yields 300,000 to 400,000 distinct CDR3 sequences, about 22% seen once. Sequencing input: naive CD8+ T cells from blood, with Jurkat cell RNA spiked in. Subset here: FACS-sorted CD8+CD4-CCR7+CD45RA+ naive T cells. These receptors were taken from a human donor in good health. Some libraries in this study had Jurkat cell RNA spiked in.

This clonotype has ten or more counts. The chain has TRBV12-3 or TRBV12-4 and TRBJ2-5; no reliable D call. V was trimmed by 1 base and J by 5 bases, leaving 8 bases between them. The CDR3 is 13 residues long. CDR3 nucleotides: TGTGCCAGCAGTTTAGTTGGGCTTGAGACCCAGTACTTC. Translating gives CASSLVGLETQYF.

This clonotype was recorded a few times. The chain couples TRBV6-2 or TRBV6-3 to TRBJ2-7; no clear D. The CDR3 runs to 12 residues. CDR1 and CDR2 (germline): MNHEY, SVGEGT. Trimming left V 7 bases short and J 3 bases short, with 10 bases between. CDR3 loop: CASTTAGYEQYF. The CDR3 DNA sequence: TGTGCCAGCACTACGGCCGGCTACGAGCAGTACTTC.

A remark on this clonotype: A much bigger clone sits one base away, suggesting this may be a read error. The rearrangement links TRBV6-1 to TRBJ2-7; D is uncertain. Trimming removed 2 bases at V and 3 bases at J, with 14 bases between. Germline-derived CDR1 and CDR2 are MNHNS and SASEGT. This CDR3 spans 15 amino acids. The CDR3 bases are TGTGCCAGCAGTGAATATGGGGATGAATACTACGAGCAGTACTTC. This gives the protein CASSEYGDEYYEQYF.

Points on this clonotype: The CDR3 end shows no conserved phenylalanine or tryptophan, and so a read error is likely. This chain links TRBV29-1 with TRBJ1-1; D gene uncertain. There are 12 residues in the CDR3. Germline V gene lookup returns CDR1 SQVTM and CDR2 ANQGSEA. V dropped 3 bases and J dropped 0 bases, with 5 bases sitting between them. The CDR3 spells CSVERLNTEAFL. As DNA, the CDR3 is TGCAGCGTTGAGAGGCTGAACACTGAAGCTTTCCTT.

In its sample, this clonotype was seen once. With a much larger clone just one base away, this may be a read error. The chain uses TRBV5-6 and TRBJ2-6; no reliable D call. This CDR3 contains 15 residues. Germline-derived CDR1 and CDR2 are SGHDT and YYEEEE. V dropped 4 bases and J dropped 5 bases, with 13 bases sitting between them. CDR3: CASSPLSSWANVLTF. In DNA, the CDR3 is TGTGCCAGCAGCCCGCTATCTAGTTGGGCCAACGTCCTGACTTTC.

On this clonotype itself: Possible read error: a much larger clone is one base away. The V gene is TRBV5-1, the J gene TRBJ2-4; no firm D call. Germline CDR1 and CDR2: SGHRS and YFSETQ. V lost 0 bases and J lost 9, with 16 bases in between. This CDR3 spans 15 amino acids. The CDR3 nucleotides read TGCGCCAGCAGCTTGGCGGGCGGTATCGAAAGCATTCAGTACTTC. Amino acid sequence: CASSLAGGIESIQYF.

This clonotype was seen a handful of times. The chain recombines TRBV5-5 with TRBJ1-1; possible D gene TRBD1, 6 bases. Trimming removed 3 bases from V and 4 bases from J, with 16 bases in between. The CDR3 runs 15 residues. Per the germline V gene, CDR1 is SGHKS and CDR2 is YYEKEE (reference sequence). Here the CDR3 reads CASSWGTPGVTEAFF. CDR3 coding DNA: TGTGCCAGCAGCTGGGGGACACCTGGAGTCACTGAAGCTTTCTTT.

This clonotype appeared a few times. The CDR3 loop reads CASSPRRTGGITDTQYF. CDR3 bases: TGTGCCAGCAGCCCTCGTCGGACAGGGGGCATCACAGATACGCAGTATTTT. The chain uses TRBV9 and TRBJ2-3; 11 bases match TRBD1. CDR3 length: 17 residues. J was trimmed by 2 bases and V by 4 bases; bases with no gene match: 9. Per germline, CDR1 SGDLS and CDR2 YYNGEE.

This clonotype has just a few counts. The chain recombines TRBV28 with TRBJ2-3; 10 bases fit TRBD1. Germline V CDR1 and CDR2: MDHEN, SYDVKM. The V gene end was trimmed by 3 bases and the J gene end by 5 bases; junction bases not matched to a gene: 8. CDR3 length: 16 amino acids. CDR3 amino acids: CASSFVGGTGVDTQYF. The CDR3 region has the DNA TGTGCCAGCAGTTTCGTGGGGGGGACAGGGGTAGATACGCAGTATTTT.

This clonotype was seen at least ten times. The chain combines TRBV7-2 with TRBJ2-7; the match to TRBD2 covers 11 bases. The CDR3 consists of 14 residues. The V gene end was trimmed by 3 bases and the J gene end by 3 bases; junction bases not matched to a gene: 1. Germline CDR1 SGHTA, CDR2 FQGNSA. Written as DNA, the CDR3 is TGTGCCAGCAGCTTTACTAGCGGGGGCTACGAGCAGTACTTC. It is translated as CASSFTSGGYEQYF.

This clonotype was seen only a few times. This rearrangement joins TRBV10-2 to TRBJ2-5; 9 bases align to TRBD1. Germline V gene data show CDR1 as WSHSY and CDR2 as SAAADI. V trimming: 7 bases; J trimming: 1 base; junction bases outside the gene matches: 10. The CDR3 contains 16 residues. The CDR3 DNA follows: TGCGCCAGCATTCCCGGGGACAGGGCAGCCCAAGAGACCCAGTACTTC. This codes for CASIPGDRAAQETQYF.

Comments on this clonotype: The germline gene is not matched at one end of the junction; a read error may be the cause. The CDR3 DNA sequence: TGTGTCAGCAGTTACGTTAGCTCTGGGGCCAACGTCCTGACTTTC. Its translation is CVSSYVSSGANVLTF. V gene TRBV6-6 combines with J gene TRBJ2-6; D gene unclear. This CDR3 contains 15 residues. CDR1 MNHNY and CDR2 SVGAGI come from the germline V gene (reference sequence).

Note on this clonotype: One base away lies a much larger clone, so this may be a sequencing read error. The J gene is TRBJ1-5, the V gene TRBV20-1; possible D gene TRBD1, 5 bases. The CDR3 contains 16 residues. Trimming removed 0 bases at V and 0 bases at J, with 12 bases between. Germline V CDR1 and CDR2: DFQATT, SNEGSKA (reference sequence). The CDR3 spells CSARELWGSSNQPQHF. Here the CDR3 DNA reads TGCAGTGCTAGAGAGCTTTGGGGCAGTAGCAATCAGCCCCAGCATTTT.

This clonotype was seen at least ten times. The V gene is TRBV18, the J gene TRBJ1-1; maybe TRBD1 (6 bases). V lost 0 bases and J lost 0, with 11 bases in between. The germline V gene encodes CDR1 KGHSH and CDR2 LQKENI. This CDR3 contains 16 residues. The CDR3 bases are TGTGCCAGCTCACCACCTCCGGGACACCTGAACACTGAAGCTTTCTTT. The encoded protein is CASSPPPGHLNTEAFF.

The CDR3 region has the DNA TGTGCCAGCAGCATATCCGCCGGGACAGCGTTGATCTACGAGCAGTACTTC. Encoded protein: CASSISAGTALIYEQYF. The V and J genes are TRBV28 and TRBJ2-7; 7 bases line up with TRBD1. Germline CDR1 MDHEN, CDR2 SYDVKM. The CDR3 is made up of 17 amino acids. Trimming took 6 bases from V and 3 from J; bases not matched to a gene: 17.

On this clonotype itself: A clone one base away is much larger, so this may be a read error. The V call is TRBV20-1, the J call TRBJ2-3; D might be TRBD1 (5 bases). Germline CDR1 and CDR2: DFQATT and SNEGSKA (reference sequence). The V gene lost 3 bases and the J gene lost 5 bases, with 15 bases spanning the gap. The CDR3 extends over 14 amino acids. DNA of the CDR3: TGCAGTGCTAGGAGAACAGGCGCCGGAGATACGCAGTATTTT. Translated, it gives CSARRTGAGDTQYF.

This chain connects TRBV24-1 to TRBJ2-6, with D hard to call. The length of the CDR3 is 14 residues. CDR1 and CDR2 (germline): KGHDR, SFDVKD. Trimming removed 5 bases from V and 4 bases from J, with 8 bases in between. CDR3 protein: CATSGRIGANVLTF. In nucleotides, the CDR3 is TGTGCCACCAGTGGCAGAATCGGGGCCAACGTCCTGACTTTC.

This clonotype was counted between two and nine times. The gene calls are TRBV7-2 and TRBJ1-4, with D tentatively TRBD1 (6 bases). The CDR3 length is 16 residues. Germline V gene data show CDR1 as SGHTA and CDR2 as FQGNSA. V was pared by 1 base and J by 5 bases, with 14 bases between. As DNA, the CDR3 is TGTGCCAGCAGCTTAGGGCCCGGACAGAACAATGAAAAACTGTTTTTT. This sequence encodes CASSLGPGQNNEKLFF. The full variable domain, with the rest looked up from reference TRBV7-2 and TRBJ1-4, is GAGVSQSPSNKVTEKGKDVELRCDPISGHTALYWYRQSLGQGLEFLIYFQGNSAPDKSGLPSDRFSAERTGGSVSTLTIQRTQQEDSAVYLCASSLGPGQNNEKLFFGSGTQLSVL.

This sequence joins TRBV7-9 and TRBJ2-7, with TRBD1 identical over 7 bases. The V segment lost 4 bases and the J segment 3 bases; nucleotides outside the gene matches: 12. This CDR3 is built from 16 residues. The germline CDR1 and CDR2 sequences are SEHNR and FQNEAQ (reference sequence). The CDR3 protein is CASSYPPGQSNYEQYF. The DNA for the CDR3 is TGTGCCAGCAGCTACCCCCCGGGACAGAGCAACTACGAGCAGTACTTC.

This clonotype was found many times. V usage is TRBV7-6 and J usage is TRBJ2-7; a possible D gene is TRBD2 (5 bases). This CDR3 comprises 16 residues. Germline V gene data show CDR1 as SGHVS and CDR2 as FNYEAQ. V gave up 0 bases and J gave up 2 bases, with 14 bases separating them. The DNA of the CDR3 is TGTGCCAGCAGCTTAGCGCGGGCAGACGCGACCTACGAGCAGTACTTC. It yields the protein CASSLARADATYEQYF.

The V gene is TRBV20-1, the J gene TRBJ2-1, with a possible D match to TRBD2 (5 bases). The germline V gene has CDR1 DFQATT and CDR2 SNEGSKA (reference sequence). The V and J ends lost 0 bases and 4 bases respectively, with 13 bases between them. The CDR3 consists of 15 residues. The CDR3 reads CSARDALRDYNEQFF. CDR3 nucleotide sequence: TGCAGTGCTAGAGACGCTCTCCGGGATTACAATGAGCAGTTCTTC.

In the case of this clonotype: A much bigger clone sits one base away, suggesting this may be a read error. This chain connects TRBV12-3 or TRBV12-4 to TRBJ2-7, with TRBD2 as a possible D gene (5 bases). The CDR3 contains 17 residues. The CDR3 loop is CANSFSWSLGEVYEQYF. The CDR3 DNA reads TGTGCCAACAGTTTCTCGTGGTCATTGGGAGAGGTCTACGAGCAGTACTTC.

Many counts were recorded for this clonotype. V gene TRBV27 combines with J gene TRBJ2-3; D might be TRBD2 (6 bases). Germline V lookup: CDR1 MNHEY, CDR2 SMNVEV (reference sequence). CDR3 length: 16 residues. Trimming cost V 6 bases and J 6 bases, with 22 bases left between them. The CDR3 region has the DNA TGTGCCAGCAGAGAATCTCCCGTCGGGAGTCCCGATACGCAGTATTTT. Encoded protein: CASRESPVGSPDTQYF.

This clonotype appeared many times. V and J are TRBV15 and TRBJ2-1; D is undetermined. V dropped 0 bases and J dropped 4 bases, with 7 bases sitting between them. Germline V gene data show CDR1 as LNHNV and CDR2 as YYDKDF (reference sequence). The CDR3 totals 14 residues. CDR3 bases: TGTGCCACCAGCAGAGACCACACATACAATGAGCAGTTCTTC. It is translated as CATSRDHTYNEQFF.

In this sample, this clonotype turned up many times. This chain connects TRBV12-3 or TRBV12-4 to TRBJ1-2, with D possibly TRBD1 on 6 matching bases. CDR3 length: 15 amino acids. With 3 bases removed from V and 4 bases from J, the gap between germline ends came to 15 bases. The CDR3 protein is CASSLAGGGSYGYTF. In nucleotides, the CDR3 is TGTGCCAGCAGTTTGGCGGGGGGCGGCAGCTATGGCTACACCTTC.